A selection of T cell receptor beta chains follows, all from one sample in a study of vaccination effects on CD4 cells after COVID-19. The protocol was immunoSEQ multiplex PCR, while the TCRdb copy is restricted to in-frame clones and leaves out a portion. The sample gives fewer than 40,000 clones, 74% of which show up once; just under 15% is in the top ten. What these receptors recognize is not known. Specimen: CD4+ T cells from PBMCs cultured without peptide, collected after COVID-19 vaccination. Receptors originate from a human donor who received a COVID-19 vaccine. The CDR3 runs from the conserved cysteine through the conserved F or W. A D gene is named only where the DNA matches it firmly. Expanded clones are given a class, and other clones once, few, many or no size at all.

v_gene	d_gene	abundance	j_gene	CDR3nt	CDR3aa
TRBV6-1	TRBD2	-	TRBJ2-5	TGTGCCAGCAGTGAAGCGACTAGCGGGGTGCGAGAGACCCAGTACTTC	CASSEATSGVRETQYF
TRBV3-1/TRBV3-2	TRBD2	-	TRBJ2-5	TGTGCCAGCAGCTTAGAGCGGGGGCTCGCCCAAGAGACCCAGTACTTC	CASSLERGLAQETQYF
TRBV11-2	-	-	TRBJ1-2	TGTGCCAGCAGCTTAGGTCCGGGCCGTAACTATGGCTACACCTTC	CASSLGPGRNYGYTF
TRBV4-1	-	-	TRBJ2-3	TGCGCCAGCAGCCCAGACTCCCACACAGATACGCAGTATTTT	CASSPDSHTDTQYF
TRBV5-4	TRBD2	-	TRBJ2-2	TGTGCCAGCAGCCCCGGGACTAGCAGCCCGAACACCGGGGAGCTGTTTTTT	CASSPGTSSPNTGELFF
TRBV5-5	-	few	TRBJ2-2	TGTGCCAGCAGCTTGACAGGAGCCAACACCGGGGAGCTGTTTTTT	CASSLTGANTGELFF
TRBV7-2	-	-	TRBJ2-7	TGTGCCAGCAGCTTAGGCGGCCCTTCTTCCTACGAGCAGTACTTC	CASSLGGPSSYEQYF
TRBV4-1	TRBD2	-	TRBJ2-1	TGCGCCAGCAGCCAACCCGCTAGCGGGGGGGGATACAATGAGCAGTTCTTC	CASSQPASGGGYNEQFF
TRBV20-1	-	few	TRBJ2-7	TGCAGTGCTAGTTGGAGGTATAGTAACGAGCAGTACTTC	CSASWRYSNEQYF
TRBV7-2	TRBD2	few	TRBJ2-7	TGTGCCAGCAGCTCCACCAGCGGGGGGTACTACGAGCAGTACTTC	CASSSTSGGYYEQYF
TRBV27	TRBD1	-	TRBJ1-1	TGTGCCAGCAGTTTATCTGGGACAGGGAGCACTGAAGCTTTCTTT	CASSLSGTGSTEAFF
TRBV7-9	-	-	TRBJ2-6	TGTGCCAGCAGCTTGACGGTCAGCTCTGGGGCCAACGTCCTGACTTTC	CASSLTVSSGANVLTF
TRBV28	TRBD2	few	TRBJ2-7	TGTGCCAGCAGTTGGACTAGCCCCTACGAGCAGTACTTC	CASSWTSPYEQYF
TRBV19	TRBD1	-	TRBJ1-6	TGTGCCAGTAGCCAGGACAGGGGCTCACCCCTCCACTTT	CASSQDRGSPLHF
TRBV5-1	-	-	TRBJ2-3	TGCGCCAGCAGCTTGGACAGGCCTAGCACAGATACGCAGTATTTT	CASSLDRPSTDTQYF
TRBV28	TRBD1	few	TRBJ1-2	TGTGCCAGCAGTACGACAGGGATTCCCACCTTC	CASSTTGIPTF
TRBV7-3	TRBD1	-	TRBJ1-2	TGTGCCAGCAGACTAACCGGGACAGGGGTTTGGGGCTACACCTTC	CASRLTGTGVWGYTF
TRBV7-8	TRBD1	few	TRBJ1-1	TGTGCCAGCAGCAATCGGGACAGGTCCCTGAACACTGAAGCTTTCTTT	CASSNRDRSLNTEAFF
TRBV5-5	-	-	TRBJ2-7	TGTGCCAGCAGCGAAGCCGCGGGCGGCTCCTACGAGCAGTACTTC	CASSEAAGGSYEQYF
TRBV5-1	-	-	TRBJ2-4	TGCGCCAGCAGCCCACGGGGCAAAAACATTCAGTACTTC	CASSPRGKNIQYF
TRBV7-2	TRBD1	few	TRBJ2-7	TGTGCCAGCAGCCCCGGACAGGGGATCGGCGAGCAGTACTTC	CASSPGQGIGEQYF
TRBV11-2	TRBD1	-	TRBJ1-1	TGTGCCAGCAGCCTTAGACAGGGGGCTGAAGCTTTCTTT	CASSLRQGAEAFF
TRBV3-1/TRBV3-2	TRBD2	-	TRBJ2-1	TGTGCCAGCAGCCCGACTAGCGAGGCCTACAATGAGCAGTTCTTC	CASSPTSEAYNEQFF
TRBV7-2	TRBD1	-	TRBJ2-4	TGTGCCAGCAGCTTACCAGGGGGATGGAACATTCAGTACTTC	CASSLPGGWNIQYF
TRBV5-4	TRBD1	-	TRBJ2-5	TGTGCCAGCAGCCCCCGGCGTCCGGGACAGGGGGCGGAGACCCAGTACTTC	CASSPRRPGQGAETQYF
TRBV3-1/TRBV3-2	TRBD2	-	TRBJ2-7	TGTGCCAGCAGCCAGAGCCGGGGGAGGGTTATCTACGAGCAGTACTTC	CASSQSRGRVIYEQYF
TRBV19	TRBD2	-	TRBJ2-1	TGTGCCAGTAGAACGGGACTAGCGGGACTGGGTGAGCAGTTCTTC	CASRTGLAGLGEQFF
TRBV6-5	-	-	TRBJ2-7	TGTGCCAGCAGCTGGCTGGGCTACGAGCAGTACTTC	CASSWLGYEQYF